Shown below are 8 T cell receptor beta chains from a single sample sequenced in a study of blood T cell repertoires in COVID-19. Using immunoSEQ multiplex PCR, the repertoire was profiled, and TCRdb retains in-frame clones only, with some absent. The sample holds some 170,000 clones; about nine tenths are singletons and the top ten take 1.5% to 2%. Material for sequencing was peripheral blood. These receptors came from a woman in her forties or fifties with acute or convalescent COVID-19.

V gene TRBV6-5 combines with J gene TRBJ1-1, with no clear D. Per germline, CDR1 MNHEY and CDR2 SVGAGI. Between the trimmed V and J ends, which lost 5 bases and 4 bases, there was a span of 17 bases. CDR3 length equals 15 residues. The CDR3 spells CASSPTGSSGTEAFF. The CDR3, as DNA: TGTGCCAGCAGTCCTACGGGTAGCTCGGGCACTGAAGCTTTCTTT.

The rearrangement links TRBV7-2 to TRBJ2-7; D may be TRBD1 (6 bases). The CDR3 extends over 13 amino acids. Trimming left V 1 base short and J 5 bases short, with 9 bases between. CDR1 and CDR2 from the germline V gene are SGHTA and FQGNSA. The CDR3 nucleotides read TGTGCCAGCAGCTTAGTAGGGGGAAACGAGCAGTACTTC. This gives the protein CASSLVGGNEQYF.

V and J are TRBV7-2 and TRBJ1-5; D is unclear. The ends were cut back, 1 base at V and 3 bases at J, with 10 bases in the middle. The CDR3 spans 15 residues. Germline lookup yields CDR1 SGHTA and CDR2 FQGNSA. The CDR3 protein is CASSLVQDINQPQHF. In DNA form, the CDR3 reads TGTGCCAGCAGCTTAGTCCAGGATATCAATCAGCCCCAGCATTTT.

V gene TRBV9 combines with J gene TRBJ1-6, with D hard to call. The V gene lost 0 bases and the J gene lost 9 bases, with 7 bases spanning the gap. There are 13 residues in the CDR3. The germline CDR1 and CDR2 sequences are SGDLS and YYNGEE. In nucleotides, the CDR3 is TGTGCCAGCAGCGTAGGACTGAGTTCACCCCTCCACTTT. This gives the protein CASSVGLSSPLHF.

This chain joins TRBV7-2 and TRBJ1-2; 8 bases fit TRBD1. Germline lookup yields CDR1 SGHTA and CDR2 FQGNSA. V shed 1 base, J shed 4 bases, and the junction held 2 bases outside the gene matches. This CDR3 has 14 amino acids. This CDR3 is CASSLGQGSYGYTF. The CDR3 DNA reads as TGTGCCAGCAGCTTAGGACAGGGGTCCTATGGCTACACCTTC.

J is TRBJ2-2 and V is TRBV18; weak D call: TRBD1 (5 bases). Trimming removed 2 bases at V and 5 bases at J, with 6 bases between. CDR1 KGHSH and CDR2 LQKENI come from the germline V gene. The CDR3 totals 13 residues. CDR3 sequence reads: CASSPGATGELFF. CDR3 nucleotides: TGTGCCAGCTCACCAGGGGCGACCGGGGAGCTGTTTTTT.

The rearrangement links TRBV6-5 to TRBJ1-1, with 8 bases matching TRBD1. Germline values: CDR1 MNHEY, CDR2 SVGAGI. The length of the CDR3 is 15 residues. With 0 bases clipped from V and 5 bases from J, the junction kept 5 bases outside the gene matches. The CDR3 nucleotides read TGTGCCAGCAGTTACTCGTCAGGGGGCTTAACTGAAGCTTTCTTT. This encodes CASSYSSGGLTEAFF.

This chain links TRBV20-1 with TRBJ1-1; no clear D gene. This CDR3 has 11 amino acids. Germline assignment: CDR1 DFQATT and CDR2 SNEGSKA (reference sequence). Trimming left V 3 bases short and J 5 bases short, with 7 bases between. This chain's CDR3 is CSARFVTEAFF. The CDR3 coding sequence is TGCAGTGCTAGGTTCGTGACTGAAGCTTTCTTT.